The subject of this entry is one T cell receptor beta chain. The CDR3 spans 14 residues. V was trimmed by 1 base and J by 2 bases, leaving 10 bases between them. Germline CDR1 SGHRS, CDR2 YFSETQ. Sequencing was performed with immunoSEQ multiplex PCR; in TCRdb, only in-frame clones are kept and a portion is missing. The sample has about 70,000 clones; roughly 96% are singletons. This sample was taken from a study of technical replicates of blood from several donors. Sequenced input: T cells isolated from PBMCs. The TCR sequence derives from a human donor in good health. The V gene is TRBV5-1, the J gene TRBJ2-7; D not resolved. CDR3 amino acids: CASSLQSRTYEQYF. Here the CDR3 DNA reads TGCGCCAGCAGCTTGCAGTCCCGCACCTACGAGCAGTACTTC.